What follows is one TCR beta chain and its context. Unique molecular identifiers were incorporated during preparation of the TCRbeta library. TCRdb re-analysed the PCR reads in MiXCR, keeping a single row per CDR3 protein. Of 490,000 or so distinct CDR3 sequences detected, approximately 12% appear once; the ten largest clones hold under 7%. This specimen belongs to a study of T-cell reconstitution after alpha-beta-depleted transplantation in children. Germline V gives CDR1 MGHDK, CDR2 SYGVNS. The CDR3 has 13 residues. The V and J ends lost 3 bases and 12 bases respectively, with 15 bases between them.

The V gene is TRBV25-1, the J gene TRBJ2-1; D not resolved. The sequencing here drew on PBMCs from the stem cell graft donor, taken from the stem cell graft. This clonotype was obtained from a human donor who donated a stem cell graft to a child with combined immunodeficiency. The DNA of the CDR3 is TGTGCCAGCAGTGAGGCTAGTTTGGTGGGGCAGTTCTTC. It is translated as CASSEASLVGQFF.